These 22 T cell receptor beta chains originate from one sample sequenced in a study of cytomegalovirus exposure and HLA in healthy donors. The method was immunoSEQ multiplex PCR; TCRdb's version includes in-frame clones alone and lacks a portion of them. The sample lists about 300,000 clones; 88% were seen once. Sample: PBMCs. The receptors shown here come from a woman aged 18-30 years in good health and CMV-seronegative.

The chain combines TRBV7-9 with TRBJ1-5; TRBD1 matches at 9 bases. This CDR3 spans 14 amino acids. Per germline, CDR1 SEHNR and CDR2 FQNEAQ (reference sequence). V trimming: 3 bases; J trimming: 5 bases; junction bases outside the gene matches: 2. As DNA, the CDR3 is TGTGCCAGCAGCTTCGGACAGGGGTATCAGCCCCAGCATTTT. Its translation: CASSFGQGYQPQHF.

This clone was recorded once. V is TRBV5-6 and J is TRBJ2-1; 10 bases line up with TRBD2. With 3 bases clipped from V and 4 bases from J, the junction kept 4 bases outside the gene matches. Germline-derived CDR1 and CDR2 are SGHDT and YYEEEE. The CDR3 contains 15 residues. Written as DNA, the CDR3 is TGTGCCAGCAGCTCTACGACTAGCGGGTACAATGAGCAGTTCTTC. Its protein product is CASSSTTSGYNEQFF.

The rearrangement uses TRBV5-1 and TRBJ1-3; D is unresolved. The CDR3 has 14 amino acids. The germline gives CDR1 SGHRS, CDR2 YFSETQ. Trimming stripped 5 bases from V and 4 bases from J, with 13 bases between. The DNA for the CDR3 is TGCGCCAGCAGGCTACTAGAGGGAGGAAACACCATATATTTT. Translation gives CASRLLEGGNTIYF.

The V call is TRBV6-6, the J call TRBJ2-4, with D tentatively TRBD1 (6 bases). Germline loops: CDR1 MNHNY, CDR2 SVGAGI (reference sequence). The CDR3 is 13 amino acids. V lost 9 bases to trimming and J lost 1 base, with 10 bases between them. The chain's CDR3 is CASQGMAKNIQYF. As DNA, the CDR3 is TGTGCCAGTCAGGGGATGGCCAAAAACATTCAGTACTTC.

This chain connects TRBV7-3 to TRBJ2-1; possible D gene TRBD2, 5 bases. This CDR3 is built from 12 residues. Trimming removed 5 bases from V and 8 bases from J, with 10 bases in between. Germline V gene lookup returns CDR1 SGHTA and CDR2 FQGTGA. The CDR3 DNA reads as TGTGCCAGCAGCCTCACGCGGGATGAGCAGTTCTTC. This codes for CASSLTRDEQFF. Drawing the rest from reference TRBV7-3 and TRBJ2-1, the complete variable domain is GAGVSQTPSNKVTEKGKYVELRCDPISGHTALYWYRQSLGQGPEFLIYFQGTGAADDSGLPNDRFFAVRPEGSVSTLKIQRTERGDSAVYLCASSLTRDEQFFGPGTRLTVL.

V and J are TRBV5-1 and TRBJ1-5, with D unclear. Per germline, CDR1 SGHRS and CDR2 YFSETQ. The CDR3 runs to 15 residues. V lost 0 bases and J 3 bases, leaving 10 bases between the germline ends. The DNA of the CDR3 is TGCGCCAGCAGCTTGGCCGGAGCCTCCAATCAGCCCCAGCATTTT. Its protein is CASSLAGASNQPQHF. The entire variable domain, with the rest obtained from reference TRBV5-1 and TRBJ1-5, is as follows: KAGVTQTPRYLIKTRGQQVTLSCSPISGHRSVSWYQQTPGQGLQFLFEYFSETQRNKGNFPGRFSGRQFSNSRSEMNVSTLELGDSALYLCASSLAGASNQPQHFGDGTRLSIL.

Only a few counts were recorded for this clone. The V gene is TRBV5-4, the J gene TRBJ1-2, with 9 bases identical to TRBD1. The germline V gene encodes CDR1 SGHNT and CDR2 YYREEE (reference sequence). The trim removed 0 bases at V and 2 bases at J, leaving 5 bases unmatched. The CDR3 is made up of 16 amino acids. CDR3 sequence: CASSLAYGTGNYGYTF. DNA for the CDR3: TGTGCCAGCAGCTTGGCGTATGGGACAGGGAACTATGGCTACACCTTC.

A single count supports this clone. The gene calls are TRBV18 and TRBJ2-1; D possibly corresponds to TRBD2 (5 bases). Germline CDR1 and CDR2: KGHSH and LQKENI. Trimming pared 3 bases from V and 6 bases from J, leaving 6 bases between. This CDR3 comprises 12 residues. The CDR3 region has the DNA TGTGCCAGCTCACCCGGGATCAATGAGCAGTTCTTC. Protein sequence: CASSPGINEQFF.

This clone was seen just once. J is TRBJ1-6 and V is TRBV5-1; possibly TRBD1 for D (5 bases). V lost 0 bases and J 0 bases, leaving 7 bases between the germline ends. Germline CDR1 and CDR2: SGHRS and YFSETQ. This CDR3 region has 16 residues. The CDR3 sequence: CASSLVRDSYNSPLHF. CDR3 nucleotide sequence: TGCGCCAGCAGCTTGGTCAGGGACTCCTATAATTCACCCCTCCACTTT.

This clone has just a few counts. The genes are TRBV2 and TRBJ1-2, with a tentative D call TRBD1 (5 bases). V was clipped by 3 bases and J by 4 bases, with 12 bases between them. Germline V lookup: CDR1 SNHLY, CDR2 FYNNEI. This CDR3 comprises 14 residues. The CDR3 bases are TGTGCCAGCAGTGACCCAGGGTCGAGCTATGGCTACACCTTC. This sequence encodes CASSDPGSSYGYTF.

The gene calls are TRBV27 and TRBJ2-3; TRBD1 matches 8 bases. The V gene's germline CDR1 is MNHEY and CDR2 SMNVEV (reference sequence). J was trimmed by 2 bases and V by 10 bases; bases with no gene match: 8. The length of the CDR3 is 14 residues. The chain's CDR3 is CATADRAFTDTQYF. CDR3 DNA sequence: TGTGCCACCGCGGACAGGGCCTTCACAGATACGCAGTATTTT.

The rearrangement uses TRBV19 and TRBJ1-5; TRBD1 might be the D (5 bases). V shed 7 bases and J shed 4 bases, with 8 bases lying between them. This CDR3 has 12 residues. The germline CDR1 and CDR2 sequences are LNHDA and SQIVND (reference sequence). The CDR3 loop is CASNPGNQPQHF. The DNA for the CDR3 is TGTGCCAGTAACCCAGGGAATCAGCCCCAGCATTTT.

This sequence joins TRBV27 and TRBJ2-1; tentatively, D is TRBD2 (5 bases). The CDR3 loop spans 13 amino acids. The V end lost 5 bases, the J end lost 4 bases, and 9 bases lay between the germline ends. CDR1 is MNHEY and CDR2 is SMNVEV in the germline V gene (reference sequence). The CDR3, as DNA: TGTGCCAGCAGTGCAACTAGATACAATGAGCAGTTCTTC. Translated, it gives CASSATRYNEQFF.

The chain combines TRBV5-1 with TRBJ1-1; 7 bases map to TRBD1. Germline V gene sequence: CDR1 SGHRS, CDR2 YFSETQ. V lost 4 bases, J lost 7 bases, and 7 bases stayed unmatched. CDR3 length: 13 residues. The CDR3 bases are TGCGCCAGCAGCCCCGACAGGGCGAATGAAGCTTTCTTT. As protein: CASSPDRANEAFF.

The sample holds one count of this clone. The chain employs TRBV5-1 and TRBJ1-2; 8 nucleotides match TRBD1. The germline V gene encodes CDR1 SGHRS and CDR2 YFSETQ. The CDR3 is 15 residues long. Trimming removed 0 bases from V and 7 bases from J; junction bases left unmatched: 8. CDR3 coding DNA: TGCGCCAGCAGCTTGGGACAGGGGATAGAAAGTGGCTACACCTTC. Protein product: CASSLGQGIESGYTF.

The V call is TRBV9, the J call TRBJ2-2, with unresolved D. The CDR3 contains 14 residues. CDR1 and CDR2 (germline): SGDLS, YYNGEE. V was cut by 0 bases and J by 4 bases, with 7 bases left in between. CDR3 sequence: CASSVDTPTGELFF. The CDR3 bases are TGTGCCAGCAGCGTAGACACCCCCACCGGGGAGCTGTTTTTT. Combining the CDR3 with reference TRBV9 and TRBJ2-2 gives the whole variable domain DSGVTQTPKHLITATGQRVTLRCSPRSGDLSVYWYQQSLDQGLQFLIQYYNGEERAKGNILERFSAQQFPDLHSELNLSSLELGDSALYFCASSVDTPTGELFFGEGSRLTVL.

V gene TRBV10-2 combines with J gene TRBJ2-3, with D perhaps matching TRBD2 (6 bases). This CDR3 contains 14 residues. Trimming stripped 7 bases from V and 0 bases from J, with 11 bases between. Germline V gene lookup returns CDR1 WSHSY and CDR2 SAAADI. The CDR3 bases are TGCGCCAGCACCGGAGGGTATAGCACAGATACGCAGTATTTT. This codes for CASTGGYSTDTQYF.

The genes are TRBV25-1 and TRBJ1-1; 9 bases agree with TRBD1. Germline V gives CDR1 MGHDK, CDR2 SYGVNS. CDR3 length: 14 amino acids. J lost 5 bases, V lost 4 bases, and 5 bases had no gene match. DNA for the CDR3: TGTGCCAGCAGTGCCCACAGGGGGCGGACTGAAGCTTTCTTT. It specifies CASSAHRGRTEAFF.

The chain recombines TRBV7-2 with TRBJ2-7, with a weak D call TRBD2 (5 bases). Germline-derived CDR1 and CDR2 are SGHTA and FQGNSA. The CDR3 has 15 amino acids. Between the trimmed V and J ends, which lost 1 base and 3 bases, there was a span of 13 bases. The CDR3: CASSLGGNPNYEQYF. The CDR3 DNA sequence: TGTGCCAGCAGCTTAGGAGGGAACCCCAACTACGAGCAGTACTTC. The full variable domain, in which reference TRBV7-2 and TRBJ2-7 provide the parts outside the CDR3, is GAGVSQSPSNKVTEKGKDVELRCDPISGHTALYWYRQSLGQGLEFLIYFQGNSAPDKSGLPSDRFSAERTGGSVSTLTIQRTQQEDSAVYLCASSLGGNPNYEQYFGPGTRLTVT.

The chain joins TRBV13 to TRBJ2-3; D possibly corresponds to TRBD2 (6 bases). V shed 4 bases and J shed 0 bases, with 11 bases lying between them. In germline, CDR1 is PRHDT, CDR2 FYEKMQ (reference sequence). The CDR3 has 15 amino acids. CDR3 amino acids: CASSYIAVSTDTQYF. In DNA form, the CDR3 reads TGTGCCAGCAGCTATATAGCGGTGAGCACAGATACGCAGTATTTT.

The gene calls are TRBV5-1 and TRBJ2-5, with TRBD2 identical over 8 bases. CDR1 is SGHRS, CDR2 YFSETQ, per germline. The CDR3 has 16 amino acids. J lost 1 base, V lost 4 bases, and 9 bases had no gene match. CDR3 residues: CASSRGSAGAQETQYF. The CDR3 coding sequence is TGCGCCAGCAGCAGGGGATCAGCGGGAGCCCAAGAGACCCAGTACTTC.

This chain uses TRBV28 with TRBJ2-2; D gene ambiguous. This CDR3 comprises 13 residues. The V and J ends lost 8 bases and 1 base respectively, with 8 bases between them. CDR1 is MDHEN and CDR2 is SYDVKM in the germline V gene. The CDR3 here is CASANRNTGELFF. As DNA, the CDR3 is TGTGCCAGCGCGAACCGGAACACCGGGGAGCTGTTTTTT.